The 32 T cell receptor beta chains given below trace back to one sample, sequenced in a study of T-cell reconstitution after alpha-beta-depleted transplantation in children. During its preparation, the TCRbeta library received unique molecular identifiers. Using its own MiXCR run on the PCR reads, TCRdb lists one record per CDR3 protein. The sample has some 120,000 distinct CDR3 sequences, 10% seen once. Sequencing used PBMCs, obtained before TCRalphabeta/CD19-depleted stem cell transplant. The receptors come from a boy aged 2 to 10 with acute lymphoblastic leukemia, due to receive a stem cell transplant.

This chain links TRBV12-3 or TRBV12-4 with TRBJ2-7; 8 bases map to TRBD2. V shed 5 bases, J shed 7 bases, and the junction held 22 bases outside the gene matches. The CDR3 has 18 amino acids. CDR3 sequence reads: CASSPGGVDWPLVREQYF. CDR3 DNA sequence: TGTGCCAGCAGTCCGGGAGGGGTGGACTGGCCTTTGGTGCGAGAGCAGTACTTC.

The chain uses TRBV5-1 and TRBJ1-5; D is undetermined. V was shortened by 2 bases and J by 3 bases, with 12 bases between the two germline ends. Looked up from germline, CDR1 is SGHRS and CDR2 is YFSETQ. CDR3 length equals 15 residues. The CDR3 DNA is TGCGCCAGCAGCTTTAACGGGTTGGACAATCAGCCCCAGCATTTT. This codes for CASSFNGLDNQPQHF.

This clonotype was detected ten times or more. CDR3 amino acids: CASSLLVRASSYNEQFF. CDR3 sequence (DNA): TGTGCCAGCAGCTTACTCGTGCGGGCTAGCTCCTACAATGAGCAGTTCTTC. V and J are TRBV7-8 and TRBJ2-1, with D possibly matching TRBD2 (5 bases). The CDR3 is made up of 17 amino acids. Germline V lookup: CDR1 SGHVS, CDR2 FQNEAQ. V lost 2 bases to trimming and J lost 0 bases, with 14 bases between them. The whole variable domain, remainder taken from reference TRBV7-8 and TRBJ2-1, is GAGVSQSPRYKVAKRGQDVALRCDPISGHVSLFWYQQALGQGPEFLTYFQNEAQLDKSGLPSDRFFAERPEGSVSTLKIQRTQQEDSAVYLCASSLLVRASSYNEQFFGPGTRLTVL.

This chain links TRBV5-6 with TRBJ1-2; D gene unclear. Germline V lookup: CDR1 SGHDT, CDR2 YYEEEE. The CDR3 consists of 13 residues. Trimming removed 4 bases from V and 10 bases from J, with 17 bases in between. CDR3 amino acids: CASSILDPGIYTF. DNA for the CDR3: TGTGCCAGCAGCATTCTAGACCCCGGGATCTACACCTTC.

This clonotype has at least ten counts. The rearrangement joins TRBV6-6 to TRBJ2-2; D may be TRBD1 or TRBD2 (5 bases each). The V gene lost 2 bases and the J gene lost 5 bases, with 6 bases spanning the gap. The germline V gene encodes CDR1 MNHNY and CDR2 SVGAGI (reference sequence). This CDR3 has 13 amino acids. CDR3 sequence reads: CASSYEGTGELFF. CDR3 coding DNA: TGTGCCAGCAGTTACGAGGGGACCGGGGAGCTGTTTTTT.

The V gene is TRBV5-4, the J gene TRBJ2-7, with 8 bases fitting TRBD1. The trim removed 0 bases at V and 5 bases at J, leaving 10 bases unmatched. Germline CDR1 is SGHNT and CDR2 is YYREEE (reference sequence). The length of the CDR3 is 16 residues. The chain's CDR3 is CASSLAKRTGNDEQYF. Here the CDR3 DNA reads TGTGCCAGCAGCTTGGCCAAGAGGACAGGGAATGACGAGCAGTACTTC.

In this sample, this clonotype turned up a few times. In DNA form, the CDR3 reads TGTGCCAGCAGTCCCCAGGGGAATGAGCAGTTCTTC. This translates into CASSPQGNEQFF. The chain recombines TRBV6-5 with TRBJ2-1; D is perhaps TRBD1 (6 bases). Trimming stripped 5 bases from V and 7 bases from J, with 9 bases between. The CDR3 consists of 12 residues. In germline, CDR1 is MNHEY, CDR2 SVGAGI.

This chain uses TRBV2 with TRBJ2-1; no clear D gene. Trimming shortened V by 4 bases and J by 13 bases, and 35 bases separated the two germline ends. Germline lookup yields CDR1 SNHLY and CDR2 FYNNEI. The CDR3 runs 19 residues. The CDR3 nucleotides read TGTGCCAGCAGTGTACGCGAATCCCCCACGGGCCCTACTACAATGAGACAGTTCTTC. Translated, it gives CASSVRESPTGPTTMRQFF.

In its sample, this clonotype was seen a few times. The rearrangement uses TRBV11-3 and TRBJ1-6; D unclear. V dropped 5 bases and J dropped 0 bases, with 11 bases sitting between them. CDR1 is SGHNT and CDR2 is YENEEA in the germline V gene. The length of the CDR3 is 16 residues. CDR3 amino acids: CASSITGVSYNSPLHF. CDR3 sequence (DNA): TGTGCCAGCAGCATAACTGGTGTCTCCTATAATTCACCCCTCCACTTT.

A few counts support this clonotype. This chain links TRBV10-3 with TRBJ2-3; a possible D gene is TRBD1 (7 bases). Germline V gene lookup returns CDR1 ENHRY and CDR2 SYGVKD. The V and J ends lost 3 bases and 0 bases respectively, with 19 bases between them. This CDR3 has 18 residues. In DNA form, the CDR3 reads TGTGCCATCAGTGACTCGTTTGGAGGGACAGCAAGCACAGATACGCAGTATTTT. Translation: CAISDSFGGTASTDTQYF.

This clonotype was observed a few times. The chain recombines TRBV5-1 with TRBJ2-2; D ambiguous. The CDR3 totals 12 residues. CDR1 SGHRS and CDR2 YFSETQ come from the germline V gene. The V gene lost 0 bases and the J gene lost 7 bases, with 4 bases spanning the gap. The CDR3 sequence is CASSLAGGELFF. In nucleotides, the CDR3 is TGCGCCAGCAGCTTGGCCGGCGGGGAGCTGTTTTTT. Complete variable domain (other parts from reference TRBV5-1 and TRBJ2-2): KAGVTQTPRYLIKTRGQQVTLSCSPISGHRSVSWYQQTPGQGLQFLFEYFSETQRNKGNFPGRFSGRQFSNSRSEMNVSTLELGDSALYLCASSLAGGELFFGEGSRLTVL.

J is TRBJ2-1 and V is TRBV6-1; no reliable D call. The CDR3 spans 15 residues. V lost 11 bases to trimming and J lost 0 bases, with 17 bases between them. Germline V gene lookup returns CDR1 MNHNS and CDR2 SASEGT. CDR3 sequence: CASATVTSSYNEQFF. In DNA, the CDR3 is TGTGCCTCGGCAACTGTAACGAGCTCCTACAATGAGCAGTTCTTC.

The chain has TRBV7-2 and TRBJ1-4; 7 nucleotides match TRBD1. Germline V gene data show CDR1 as SGHTA and CDR2 as FQGNSA. Germline trimming cut 5 bases from V and 0 bases from J; bases unmatched to any gene: 6. This CDR3 is built from 16 residues. The CDR3 spells CASSPRDSSTNEKLFF. In DNA, the CDR3 is TGTGCCAGCAGCCCTAGGGACAGCTCAACTAATGAAAAACTGTTTTTT. Together with reference TRBV7-2 and TRBJ1-4, the CDR3 gives the full variable domain: GAGVSQSPSNKVTEKGKDVELRCDPISGHTALYWYRQSLGQGLEFLIYFQGNSAPDKSGLPSDRFSAERTGGSVSTLTIQRTQQEDSAVYLCASSPRDSSTNEKLFFGSGTQLSVL.

This clonotype has only a few counts. This chain joins TRBV5-1 and TRBJ1-6; D is unclear. Between the trimmed V and J ends, which lost 2 bases and 10 bases, there was a span of 13 bases. The V gene's germline CDR1 is SGHRS and CDR2 YFSETQ. The CDR3 consists of 14 residues. DNA of the CDR3: TGCGCCAGCAGCTTCTCATCTACAGCCTCACCCCTCCACTTT. It yields the protein CASSFSSTASPLHF.

This clonotype was seen many times. The CDR3 coding sequence is TGTGCCAGCAGCATCCGAGACAGGGCAGAGGCAGATACGCAGTATTTT. Translated, it gives CASSIRDRAEADTQYF. The chain couples TRBV7-6 to TRBJ2-3, with 7 bases aligning to TRBD1. V lost 5 bases, J lost 4 bases, and 12 bases stayed unmatched. The CDR3 has 16 residues. Germline-derived CDR1 and CDR2 are SGHVS and FNYEAQ.

The chain has TRBV4-2 and TRBJ2-1; D could derive from TRBD1 or TRBD2 (5 bases each). Germline CDR1 LGHNA, CDR2 YNFKEQ. Trimming took off 0 bases at V and 7 bases at J, with 7 bases between the two ends. CDR3 length equals 13 residues. The CDR3 is CASSQEGENEQFF. The CDR3 DNA sequence: TGTGCCAGCAGCCAAGAGGGGGAAAATGAGCAGTTCTTC.

This clonotype was observed many times. The chain couples TRBV5-1 to TRBJ2-3, with no clear D. Per germline, CDR1 SGHRS and CDR2 YFSETQ. With 1 base removed from V and 2 bases from J, the gap between germline ends came to 5 bases. CDR3 length: 13 amino acids. The CDR3 coding sequence is TGCGCCAGCAGCTTGACTGCCACAGATACGCAGTATTTT. Its translation is CASSLTATDTQYF.

V and J are TRBV5-1 and TRBJ1-5; D is possibly TRBD1 (5 bases). V shed 0 bases and J shed 7 bases, with 14 bases lying between them. Germline CDR1 SGHRS, CDR2 YFSETQ. This CDR3 has 15 residues. For the CDR3, the DNA is TGCGCCAGCAGCTTGGCGCCCGGGGGACGACAGCCCCAGCATTTT. Residues: CASSLAPGGRQPQHF. The whole variable domain, filled in from reference TRBV5-1 and TRBJ1-5, reads KAGVTQTPRYLIKTRGQQVTLSCSPISGHRSVSWYQQTPGQGLQFLFEYFSETQRNKGNFPGRFSGRQFSNSRSEMNVSTLELGDSALYLCASSLAPGGRQPQHFGDGTRLSIL.

The V gene is TRBV14, the J gene TRBJ2-3; a possible D gene is TRBD2 (6 bases). Germline loops: CDR1 SGHDN, CDR2 FVKESK. The CDR3 is made up of 15 amino acids. The V end was cut by 3 bases, the J end by 0 bases, with 10 bases between. Here the CDR3 reads CASSHPGVSTDTQYF. The CDR3 nucleotides read TGTGCCAGCAGCCATCCGGGAGTGAGCACAGATACGCAGTATTTT.

This chain joins TRBV20-1 and TRBJ1-2; TRBD1 is a possible D gene (5 bases). CDR1 and CDR2 from the germline V gene are DFQATT and SNEGSKA (reference sequence). V was cut by 1 base and J by 3 bases, with 12 bases left in between. This CDR3 is built from 14 residues. The CDR3 DNA is TGCAGTGCTAGAGGGCAGGGTCGCTACTATGGCTACACCTTC. Protein product: CSARGQGRYYGYTF.

This clonotype has ten or more counts. The rearrangement joins TRBV28 to TRBJ1-1, with D possibly matching TRBD1 (6 bases). The germline V gene encodes CDR1 MDHEN and CDR2 SYDVKM. The CDR3 runs to 14 residues. The V and J ends lost 3 bases and 0 bases respectively, with 8 bases between them. CDR3 coding DNA: TGTGCCAGCAGTTTGTCAGGGGTGAACACTGAAGCTTTCTTT. Translation gives CASSLSGVNTEAFF.

This chain connects TRBV5-1 to TRBJ2-5; 7 bases line up with TRBD2. Germline V CDR1 and CDR2: SGHRS, YFSETQ. The CDR3 has 16 amino acids. J lost 5 bases, V lost 0 bases, and 10 bases had no gene match. This CDR3 reads CASSLDGGSTSETQYF. The CDR3 nucleotides are TGCGCCAGCAGCTTGGATGGCGGGAGTACTTCGGAGACCCAGTACTTC.

The chain couples TRBV6-1 to TRBJ2-7; 10 bases map to TRBD1. J was trimmed by 4 bases and V by 6 bases; bases with no gene match: 9. This CDR3 comprises 15 residues. Germline CDR1 MNHNS, CDR2 SASEGT. The DNA of the CDR3 is TGTGCCAGCAGGGGGACCGGGACAGGGGCGTACGAGCAGTACTTC. It yields the protein CASRGTGTGAYEQYF.

The chain links TRBV5-4 to TRBJ1-5, with 7 bases fitting TRBD1. After removal of 4 bases from V and 0 bases from J, the junction contained 10 bases not matched to a gene. This CDR3 spans 17 amino acids. Germline V gene data show CDR1 as SGHNT and CDR2 as YYREEE (reference sequence). The CDR3 sequence: CASSDEGAPISNQPQHF. In nucleotides, the CDR3 is TGTGCCAGCAGCGATGAGGGGGCCCCTATTAGCAATCAGCCCCAGCATTTT. Supplemented by reference TRBV5-4 and TRBJ1-5, the full variable domain reads ETGVTQSPTHLIKTRGQQVTLRCSSQSGHNTVSWYQQALGQGPQFIFQYYREEENGRGNFPPRFSGLQFPNYSSELNVNALELDDSALYLCASSDEGAPISNQPQHFGDGTRLSIL.

The chain recombines TRBV29-1 with TRBJ2-2; perhaps TRBD2 as D (7 bases). CDR3 length: 18 amino acids. In germline, CDR1 is SQVTM, CDR2 ANQGSEA. V was pared by 1 base and J by 6 bases, with 24 bases between. The CDR3 nucleotides read TGCAGCGTTGAAGGACTCCAGGCCGGGGGGCGCCAACCCGGGGAGCTGTTTTTT. Amino acid sequence: CSVEGLQAGGRQPGELFF.

The table lists this clonotype with a few counts. The rearrangement joins TRBV27 to TRBJ2-1; a possible D gene is TRBD2 (7 bases). This CDR3 contains 17 residues. Trimming cost V 2 bases and J 6 bases, with 20 bases left between them. Germline-derived CDR1 and CDR2 are MNHEY and SMNVEV (reference sequence). The CDR3 DNA is TGTGCCAGCAGTTTAAGGCTAGCGGAAGGGGGATTCAATGAGCAGTTCTTC. It translates to CASSLRLAEGGFNEQFF.

This clonotype was seen a few times. The genes are TRBV5-1 and TRBJ2-3, with D perhaps matching TRBD2 (5 bases). The V end lost 0 bases, the J end lost 5 bases, and 13 bases lay between the germline ends. This CDR3 contains 15 residues. The V gene's germline CDR1 is SGHRS and CDR2 YFSETQ. The CDR3 is CASSLEGSAVDTQYF. The CDR3 DNA is TGCGCCAGCAGCTTGGAAGGTAGCGCAGTAGATACGCAGTATTTT.

There are a few counts of this clonotype. CDR3 bases: TGTGCCACCGGGGCCATACGGAACTCCAATGAGCAGTTCTTC. Translated: CATGAIRNSNEQFF. The chain recombines TRBV2 with TRBJ2-1, with D perhaps being TRBD1 or TRBD2 (5 bases each). V gave up 10 bases and J gave up 6 bases, with 19 bases separating them. The CDR3 spans 14 residues. CDR1 is SNHLY and CDR2 is FYNNEI in the germline V gene.

The sample holds many counts of this clonotype. This chain uses TRBV5-1 with TRBJ2-5; 12 bases fit TRBD2. Germline V CDR1 and CDR2: SGHRS, YFSETQ. This CDR3 spans 16 amino acids. V lost 6 bases to trimming and J lost 2 bases; unmatched junction nucleotides: 8. CDR3 loop: CASKTSGSAQQETQYF. The CDR3 nucleotides read TGCGCCAGCAAGACTAGCGGGAGCGCCCAACAAGAGACCCAGTACTTC.

J is TRBJ2-4 and V is TRBV20-1, with TRBD1 matching 9 bases. Germline V lookup: CDR1 DFQATT, CDR2 SNEGSKA (reference sequence). This CDR3 spans 15 amino acids. The J segment lost 4 bases and the V segment lost 0 bases, leaving 4 bases of the junction unmatched. The CDR3: CSARETGGSKNIQYF. The CDR3 DNA follows: TGCAGTGCTAGAGAGACAGGGGGATCTAAAAACATTCAGTACTTC.

The sample holds a few counts of this clonotype. The chain links TRBV5-1 to TRBJ2-5, with D possibly matching TRBD2 (5 bases). The CDR3 is made up of 13 amino acids. The V gene lost 0 bases and the J gene lost 5 bases, with 8 bases spanning the gap. Germline CDR1 SGHRS, CDR2 YFSETQ. In nucleotides, the CDR3 is TGCGCCAGCAGCTTGGCGCGGACTGAGACCCAGTACTTC. It yields the protein CASSLARTETQYF.

This chain connects TRBV20-1 to TRBJ2-1; 10 bases are a match to TRBD2. Germline CDR1 and CDR2: DFQATT and SNEGSKA (reference sequence). Trimming removed 6 bases from V and 3 bases from J; junction bases left unmatched: 20. This CDR3 contains 19 residues. The CDR3 here is CSAVYTSGTYNENYNEQFF. As DNA, the CDR3 is TGCAGTGCGGTATATACTAGCGGGACCTACAATGAGAACTACAATGAGCAGTTCTTC.